What follows is one TCR beta chain and its context. CDR3 length equals 15 residues. After removal of 6 bases from V and 3 bases from J, the junction contained 8 bases not matched to a gene. Germline CDR1 reads MNHNS; CDR2 reads SASEGT. This record belongs to a study of shared T cell receptors in the human thymus. Libraries were prepared by immunoSEQ multiplex PCR; TCRdb keeps only in-frame clonotypes and omits some of them. Among about 500,000 clones listed, approximately 80% were seen once. The sample was also reused in another study, on human thymus T cells. That work states: Donors consisted of healthy Finnish infants (having corrective surgery for congenital heart defects). During corrective heart surgery, resections were taken, and the thymus tissue came from them. Thymic and blood repertoires appeared to carry a bias in their V and J gene usage. Overlap was high between thymic repertoires from unrelated individuals, as reported in related research.

The receptor comes from a boy under two years old with a congenital heart defect. Sequencing was performed on thymocytes. The V gene is TRBV6-1, the J gene TRBJ2-7; 10 bases fit TRBD1. CDR3 sequence: CASRDRGPNDYEQYF. The CDR3, as DNA: TGTGCCAGCAGAGACAGGGGGCCCAATGACTACGAGCAGTACTTC.